Presented here are 7 T cell receptor beta chains from one specimen sequenced in a study of CD8 T cells in Susac syndrome. RNA, at about 0.45 to 1 ug, was reverse transcribed with random hexamers. MiXCR, run by TCRdb on the immunoSEQ multiplex PCR reads, gives a single entry per CDR3 protein. The sample lists 80,000 to 95,000 distinct CDR3 sequences; over 85% were seen once. The sequenced sample was CD8+ T cells from PBMCs. The receptor set was obtained from a human donor with Susac syndrome.

This clonotype was recorded once. This sequence joins TRBV3-1 and TRBJ1-5; D ambiguous. CDR3 length: 15 amino acids. Germline CDR1 and CDR2: LGHDT and YNNKEL (reference sequence). V was cut by 6 bases and J by 4 bases, with 16 bases left in between. CDR3 sequence reads: CASSHRGSGNQPQHF. Here the CDR3 DNA reads TGTGCCAGCAGTCATCGAGGGTCAGGAAATCAGCCCCAGCATTTT.

This clonotype has only a few counts. The genes are TRBV11-2 and TRBJ1-1; weak D call: TRBD1 (5 bases). The length of the CDR3 is 12 residues. Germline V gene sequence: CDR1 SGHAT, CDR2 FQNNGV. V was pared by 5 bases and J by 3 bases, with 7 bases between. CDR3: CASSLGDTEAFF. CDR3 nucleotide sequence: TGTGCCAGCAGCCTGGGGGACACTGAAGCTTTCTTT.

The chain carries TRBV6-2 or TRBV6-3 and TRBJ2-3; 7 nucleotides align to TRBD2. Germline V gives CDR1 MNHEY, CDR2 SVGEGT. J was trimmed by 5 bases and V by 7 bases; bases with no gene match: 15. The CDR3 is 16 residues long. The DNA of the CDR3 is TGTGCCAGCAACTTACGGGGGGAGCCCGGGCGAGATACGCAGTATTTT. Translating gives CASNLRGEPGRDTQYF.

V usage is TRBV6-1 and J usage is TRBJ2-2; D is undetermined. The CDR3 consists of 16 residues. The germline V gene has CDR1 MNHNS and CDR2 SASEGT. Trimming removed 1 base at V and 2 bases at J, with 11 bases between. The DNA for the CDR3 is TGTGCCAGCAGTGAAGAGTACTTGCCTAACACCGGGGAGCTGTTTTTT. This codes for CASSEEYLPNTGELFF.

This clonotype was recorded only once. CDR3 in DNA: TGTGCCAGCAGCTTGACTAGCGTCACAGATACGCAGTATTTT. It is translated as CASSLTSVTDTQYF. The V call is TRBV7-3, the J call TRBJ2-3; 8 positions agree with TRBD2. Trimming took 3 bases from V and 2 from J; bases not matched to a gene: 1. The length of the CDR3 is 14 residues. CDR1 is SGHTA, CDR2 FQGTGA, per germline.

The V gene is TRBV5-4, the J gene TRBJ1-4, with D tentatively TRBD1 (5 bases). Germline loops: CDR1 SGHNT, CDR2 YYREEE (reference sequence). This CDR3 has 15 residues. Trimming stripped 1 base from V and 4 bases from J, with 11 bases between. The CDR3 loop is CASSLRGTGNEKLFF. DNA for the CDR3: TGTGCCAGCAGCTTGAGGGGTACGGGTAATGAAAAACTGTTTTTT.

The J gene is TRBJ2-2, the V gene TRBV5-4; the D is unclear. CDR1 SGHNT and CDR2 YYREEE come from the germline V gene (reference sequence). Trimming left V 4 bases short and J 6 bases short, with 19 bases between. The CDR3 is 16 amino acids. The CDR3 region has the DNA TGTGCCAGCAGCCACCATCAAGACACGTCCTCCGGGGAGCTGTTTTTT. Encoded protein: CASSHHQDTSSGELFF. Together with reference TRBV5-4 and TRBJ2-2, the CDR3 gives the full variable domain: ETGVTQSPTHLIKTRGQQVTLRCSSQSGHNTVSWYQQALGQGPQFIFQYYREEENGRGNFPPRFSGLQFPNYSSELNVNALELDDSALYLCASSHHQDTSSGELFFGEGSRLTVL.